Shown below are 25 T cell receptor beta chains from a single sample sequenced in a study of blood T cell repertoires in COVID-19. The method was immunoSEQ multiplex PCR; TCRdb's version includes in-frame clones alone and lacks a portion of them. The data contain approximately 290,000 clones, around 91% of them singletons. Sequences were obtained from peripheral blood. These receptors were obtained from a woman in her sixties or seventies with acute or convalescent COVID-19.

The chain recombines TRBV9 with TRBJ1-3, with 11 bases that match TRBD1. This CDR3 comprises 17 residues. V gave up 4 bases and J gave up 8 bases; unmatched junction bases: 14. Per germline, CDR1 SGDLS and CDR2 YYNGEE. This CDR3 is CASSQTLFGTGGDTIYF. The CDR3 DNA follows: TGTGCCAGCAGCCAGACTCTATTCGGGACAGGGGGAGACACCATATATTTT.

This chain joins TRBV29-1 and TRBJ2-7; 9 bases fit TRBD1. In germline, CDR1 is SQVTM, CDR2 ANQGSEA. J gave up 6 bases and V 4 bases, and 10 bases lay outside the gene matches. The length of the CDR3 is 14 residues. CDR3 DNA sequence: TGCAGCGTTGGGGGACAGGGCCGCAGTGGCGAGCAGTACTTC. The encoded protein is CSVGGQGRSGEQYF.

V is TRBV11-1 and J is TRBJ1-2; D possibly corresponds to TRBD1 (6 bases). This CDR3 region has 14 residues. The germline gives CDR1 SGHAT, CDR2 FQDESV (reference sequence). Trimming took off 2 bases at V and 3 bases at J, with 10 bases between the two ends. This CDR3 is CASSLSQGHYGYTF. The CDR3 region has the DNA TGTGCCAGCAGCTTATCACAGGGCCACTATGGCTACACCTTC.

V and J are TRBV2 and TRBJ1-2; D is undetermined. Trimming removed 2 bases at V and 8 bases at J, with 21 bases between. The CDR3 runs 16 residues. The germline gives CDR1 SNHLY, CDR2 FYNNEI. In nucleotides, the CDR3 is TGTGCCAGCAGTGAACCAGTGTCGGGCCGGGGAGAGGGCTACACCTTC. This codes for CASSEPVSGRGEGYTF.

The genes are TRBV12-3 or TRBV12-4 and TRBJ2-5; D is perhaps TRBD1 (6 bases). The CDR3 has 13 residues. Trimming took 6 bases from V and 4 from J, leaving 12 bases between them. CDR3 sequence (DNA): TGTGCCAGCAGAAACAGGGTAGGAGAGACCCAGTACTTC. Translating gives CASRNRVGETQYF.

This clone was counted a single time. The chain carries TRBV2 and TRBJ2-7; no definite D call. Trimming shortened V by 7 bases and J by 0 bases, and 13 bases separated the two germline ends. The CDR3 runs to 14 residues. Germline values: CDR1 SNHLY, CDR2 FYNNEI. CDR3 coding DNA: TGTGCCAGCAATCCTGGGCTTAGCTCCTACGAGCAGTACTTC. This sequence encodes CASNPGLSSYEQYF.

The chain couples TRBV18 to TRBJ2-3, with D perhaps TRBD2 (5 bases). The CDR3 loop spans 12 amino acids. Between the trimmed V and J ends, which lost 6 bases and 6 bases, there was a span of 10 bases. The germline V gene has CDR1 KGHSH and CDR2 LQKENI. CDR3 amino acids: CASSLDLDTQYF. The CDR3 nucleotides read TGTGCCAGCTCTCTGGACTTGGATACGCAGTATTTT.

The chain has TRBV7-8 and TRBJ2-7; maybe TRBD1 (5 bases). This CDR3 is 13 amino acids long. The V end lost 5 bases, the J end lost 1 base, and 9 bases lay between the germline ends. The germline CDR1 and CDR2 sequences are SGHVS and FQNEAQ. CDR3 loop: CASSHRLSYEQYF. CDR3 bases: TGTGCCAGCAGCCACAGGCTTTCCTACGAGCAGTACTTC.

This clone was seen a few times. This chain's CDR3 is CASSPRLRGQPQHF. CDR3 sequence (DNA): TGTGCCAGCAGTCCAAGGTTGCGGGGCCAGCCCCAGCATTTT. The chain joins TRBV28 to TRBJ1-5, with D possibly being TRBD1 (5 bases). The CDR3 has 14 amino acids. Trimming left V 5 bases short and J 7 bases short, with 15 bases between. Germline CDR1 reads MDHEN; CDR2 reads SYDVKM.

V usage is TRBV2 and J usage is TRBJ1-2; 7 bases align to TRBD1. J was trimmed by 4 bases and V by 6 bases; bases with no gene match: 8. From germline, CDR1 is SNHLY and CDR2 FYNNEI. The CDR3 contains 14 residues. The CDR3 nucleotides are TGTGCCAGCAGCGCGGACAGGCAAGTCTATGGCTACACCTTC. Amino acid sequence: CASSADRQVYGYTF.

As to this clone: Other DNA sequences of this sample code for an identical CDR3. The chain combines TRBV18 with TRBJ2-1, with 7 bases lining up with TRBD2. Germline values: CDR1 KGHSH, CDR2 LQKENI. J lost 0 bases, V lost 1 base, and 3 bases had no gene match. This CDR3 has 16 residues. CDR3 protein: CASSPLAGVSYNEQFF. The CDR3 bases are TGTGCCAGCTCACCACTGGCGGGAGTCTCCTACAATGAGCAGTTCTTC.

The chain joins TRBV7-8 to TRBJ2-7, with 8 nucleotides matching TRBD1. CDR1 and CDR2 (germline): SGHVS, FQNEAQ. After removal of 2 bases from V and 6 bases from J, the junction contained 9 bases not matched to a gene. CDR3 length equals 15 residues. Here the CDR3 reads CASSLYRDRGSEQYF. For the CDR3, the DNA is TGTGCCAGCAGCTTATATCGAGACAGGGGATCCGAGCAGTACTTC.

The rearrangement joins TRBV6-2 or TRBV6-3 to TRBJ2-3, with D unclear. The germline gives CDR1 MNHEY, CDR2 SVGEGT. The ends were cut back, 2 bases at V and 5 bases at J, with 8 bases in the middle. The CDR3 consists of 13 residues. The CDR3 loop is CASSYERVDTQYF. DNA for the CDR3: TGTGCCAGCAGTTACGAGCGTGTAGATACGCAGTATTTT.

This clone was detected once. V gene TRBV2 combines with J gene TRBJ1-5; 7 positions agree with TRBD1. The V gene's germline CDR1 is SNHLY and CDR2 FYNNEI. J gave up 3 bases and V 5 bases, and 7 bases lay outside the gene matches. The CDR3 covers 15 residues. The CDR3 region has the DNA TGTGCCAGCAGTTCAAGGGACAGAAACAATCAGCCCCAGCATTTT. Protein product: CASSSRDRNNQPQHF.

V and J are TRBV19 and TRBJ1-2; a weak D match, TRBD1 (5 bases). This CDR3 comprises 15 residues. Trimming removed 1 base at V and 3 bases at J, with 12 bases between. Germline V gene lookup returns CDR1 LNHDA and CDR2 SQIVND (reference sequence). CDR3 DNA: TGTGCCAGTAGTATAGGAACGGGGGACTACTATGGCTACACCTTC. The encoded protein is CASSIGTGDYYGYTF.

V gene TRBV7-9 combines with J gene TRBJ1-1; D gene ambiguous. Looked up from germline, CDR1 is SEHNR and CDR2 is FQNEAQ (reference sequence). The V gene lost 6 bases and the J gene lost 7 bases, with 15 bases spanning the gap. The CDR3 has 13 residues. The chain's CDR3 is CASSVGGGGEAFF. DNA of the CDR3: TGTGCCAGCAGTGTCGGAGGTGGAGGTGAAGCTTTCTTT. Variable domain in full (rest from reference TRBV7-9 and TRBJ1-1): DTGVSQNPRHKITKRGQNVTFRCDPISEHNRLYWYRQTLGQGPEFLTYFQNEAQLEKSRLLSDRFSAERPKGSFSTLEIQRTEQGDSAMYLCASSVGGGGEAFFGQGTRLTVV.

The chain uses TRBV7-6 and TRBJ2-7; a possible D gene is TRBD1 (5 bases). The CDR3 covers 14 residues. V was shortened by 5 bases and J by 4 bases, with 15 bases between the two germline ends. Germline CDR1 reads SGHVS; CDR2 reads FNYEAQ. CDR3: CASSGDSFGYEQYF. For the CDR3, the DNA is TGTGCCAGCAGCGGAGACAGTTTTGGATACGAGCAGTACTTC.

The chain has TRBV5-1 and TRBJ2-5; 9 bases match TRBD2. V trimming: 0 bases; J trimming: 1 base; junction bases outside the gene matches: 7. CDR3 length: 17 residues. Per the germline V gene, CDR1 is SGHRS and CDR2 is YFSETQ. The CDR3 DNA reads as TGCGCCAGCAGCTTGGGGTGGCTAGCGGGGCTCCAAGAGACCCAGTACTTC. Translation: CASSLGWLAGLQETQYF.

The rearrangement uses TRBV27 and TRBJ2-1, with TRBD2 matching 8 bases. Trimming removed 3 bases from V and 7 bases from J; junction bases left unmatched: 11. The CDR3 loop spans 16 amino acids. Per the germline V gene, CDR1 is MNHEY and CDR2 is SMNVEV (reference sequence). CDR3 sequence reads: CASSLNGRAVRNEQFF. Here the CDR3 DNA reads TGTGCCAGCAGTTTGAACGGGAGGGCCGTGCGGAATGAGCAGTTCTTC.

The gene calls are TRBV19 and TRBJ2-1, with a tentative D call TRBD2 (6 bases). CDR3 length: 16 residues. With 1 base removed from V and 4 bases from J, the gap between germline ends came to 14 bases. In germline, CDR1 is LNHDA, CDR2 SQIVND (reference sequence). The CDR3 region has the DNA TGTGCCAGTAGTATAGTGCGGAGGGCGGGATACAATGAGCAGTTCTTC. The encoded protein is CASSIVRRAGYNEQFF. Together with reference TRBV19 and TRBJ2-1, the CDR3 gives the full variable domain: DGGITQSPKYLFRKEGQNVTLSCEQNLNHDAMYWYRQDPGQGLRLIYYSQIVNDFQKGDIAEGYSVSREKKESFPLTVTSAQKNPTAFYLCASSIVRRAGYNEQFFGPGTRLTVL.

This clone was counted a few times. The chain couples TRBV4-1 to TRBJ1-3, with D perhaps TRBD1 (6 bases). From germline, CDR1 is MGHRA and CDR2 YSYEKL. With 5 bases removed from V and 0 bases from J, the gap between germline ends came to 8 bases. This CDR3 spans 14 amino acids. The CDR3 loop reads CASSEQGSGNTIYF. CDR3 nucleotides: TGCGCCAGCAGCGAACAGGGCTCTGGAAACACCATATATTTT.

V is TRBV4-1 and J is TRBJ1-3; D gene uncertain. Per the germline V gene, CDR1 is MGHRA and CDR2 is YSYEKL. The CDR3 is 15 residues long. V lost 2 bases and J lost 0, with 8 bases in between. This CDR3 is CASSQLRSSGNTIYF. Here the CDR3 DNA reads TGCGCCAGCAGCCAACTCCGTTCCTCTGGAAACACCATATATTTT.

The chain couples TRBV6-2 or TRBV6-3 to TRBJ1-5; D possibly corresponds to TRBD1 (6 bases). The V and J ends lost 0 bases and 10 bases respectively, with 10 bases between them. Per the germline V gene, CDR1 is MNHEY and CDR2 is SVGEGT. The length of the CDR3 is 13 residues. The CDR3 region is CASSYSRGGPQHF. DNA for the CDR3: TGTGCCAGCAGTTACTCGCGCGGGGGCCCCCAGCATTTT.

V is TRBV27 and J is TRBJ1-2, with 9 bases aligning to TRBD1. Germline loops: CDR1 MNHEY, CDR2 SMNVEV (reference sequence). This CDR3 is built from 16 residues. The V segment lost 0 bases and the J segment 7 bases; nucleotides outside the gene matches: 9. CDR3 nucleotide sequence: TGTGCCAGCAGTTTATCTGGTGCGTGGACAGGGGCTGGCTACACCTTC. As protein: CASSLSGAWTGAGYTF.

This rearrangement joins TRBV5-1 to TRBJ2-3; 8 bases are shared with TRBD2. CDR1 and CDR2 from the germline V gene are SGHRS and YFSETQ. This CDR3 has 16 residues. V shed 2 bases and J 3 bases; nucleotides not matched to a gene: 8. The CDR3 sequence is CASSFNSGASTDTQYF. The CDR3 nucleotides read TGCGCCAGCAGCTTCAATAGCGGGGCCTCGACAGATACGCAGTATTTT.